What follows describes a single TCR beta chain. The data were obtained in a study of cytomegalovirus exposure and HLA in healthy donors. Researchers ran the PCR with 60 Vbeta and 13 Jbeta primers. Clones were read by immunoSEQ multiplex PCR, and TCRdb kept only the in-frame ones, dropping some. The sample consists of over 200,000 clones, 82% of them appearing once. Germline loops: CDR1 SGHTA, CDR2 FQGNSA. This CDR3 comprises 13 residues. The ends lost 5 bases at V and 8 bases at J; junction bases unmatched: 6. The receptor comes from a woman in her thirties or forties in good health and CMV-seropositive. Sequenced sample: PBMCs. The chain joins TRBV7-2 to TRBJ1-1, with 9 bases aligning to TRBD1. The CDR3 nucleotides read TGTGCCAGCAGCACCTCCGGGACAGGGGAAGCTTTCTTT. Translation: CASSTSGTGEAFF.